Listed below are T cell receptor beta chains from one sample, sequenced in a study of T cells in Graves' hyperthyroidism and ophthalmopathy. TCRdb independently ran MiXCR on the multiplex PCR reads; one entry per CDR3 protein. The repertoire holds 400,000 to 500,000 distinct CDR3 sequences, with roughly 15% as singletons. The sequenced sample consisted of blood. Receptor source: a woman aged 18-35 years with Graves' hyperthyroidism. The CDR3 runs from the conserved cysteine through the conserved F or W. D genes are given only for firm matches. Clone size is given for some rows only: seen once, a few or many times, or a class if the clone is expanded.

clone_size cdr3_length j_call v_call d_call cdr3_aa cdr3_nt
many 14 TRBJ1-1 TRBV6-1 . CASSLVQGSTEAFF TGTGCCAGCAGCCTGGTCCAGGGCAGCACTGAAGCTTTCTTT
many 15 TRBJ2-1 TRBV6-1 . CASSDGDNYHNEQFF TGTGCCAGCAGTGATGGGGACAATTACCACAATGAGCAGTTCTTC
few 15 TRBJ2-5 TRBV3-1 TRBD1 CASSPTRGTQETQYF TGTGCCAGCAGCCCCACCAGGGGGACCCAGGAGACCCAGTACTTC
. 16 TRBJ2-3 TRBV11-1 TRBD2 CASSPRGSGTADTQYF TGTGCCAGCAGCCCCCGGGGCAGCGGGACTGCAGATACGCAGTATTTT
. 16 TRBJ2-7 TRBV7-8 . CASSLGPRGLSYEQYF TGTGCCAGCAGCTTAGGCCCCAGGGGCTTATCCTACGAGCAGTACTTC
. 13 TRBJ2-5 TRBV25-1 . CASSALGRETQYF TGTGCCAGCAGTGCCCTGGGGAGAGAGACCCAGTACTTC
. 17 TRBJ2-6 TRBV29-1 . CSVVQWDKDSGANVLTF TGCAGCGTTGTACAGTGGGACAAGGACTCTGGGGCCAACGTCCTGACTTTC
few 12 TRBJ1-5 TRBV20-1 . CSAKDTNQPQHF TGCAGTGCCAAAGACACCAATCAGCCCCAGCATTTT
many 12 TRBJ1-1 TRBV12-3/TRBV12-4 . CASSQGRTEAFF TGTGCCAGCAGTCAGGGGAGGACTGAAGCTTTCTTT
many 15 TRBJ2-3 TRBV11-2 . CASSFLLASTDTQYF TGTGCCAGCAGCTTTCTGCTAGCGAGCACAGATACGCAGTATTTT
few 17 TRBJ2-2 TRBV3-1 TRBD2 CASSQATSGKNTGELFF TGTGCCAGCAGCCAAGCTACTAGCGGAAAAAACACCGGGGAGCTGTTTTTT